Following are 31 T cell receptor beta chains from one sample sequenced in a study of chemoradiotherapy in HPV16-positive cancers. Sequencing was performed with immunoSEQ multiplex PCR; in TCRdb, only in-frame clones are kept and a portion is missing. The sample carries 10,000 or so clones, approximately 83% recorded once. The sample consisted of blood, taken from a patient who underwent chemoradiotherapy. The receptor set was obtained from a human donor with HPV-associated anogenital cancer.

The chain is built from TRBV6-1 and TRBJ2-6; D is perhaps TRBD1 (6 bases). The CDR3 contains 15 residues. Germline V gives CDR1 MNHNS, CDR2 SASEGT. Trimming pared 11 bases from V and 2 bases from J, leaving 16 bases between. In nucleotides, the CDR3 is TGTGCCGGATTACAACAGGGTGCTGGGGCCAACGTCCTGACTTTC. Its protein product is CAGLQQGAGANVLTF.

The chain has TRBV18 and TRBJ2-7, with TRBD2 matching 7 bases. V lost 4 bases, J lost 5 bases, and 11 bases stayed unmatched. CDR1 and CDR2 (germline): KGHSH, LQKENI. The CDR3 has 15 amino acids. The CDR3 region has the DNA TGTGCCAGCTCACGGCCGGGAGGTTTTAGAGACGAGCAGTACTTC. Protein sequence: CASSRPGGFRDEQYF.

The rearrangement uses TRBV7-3 and TRBJ2-1; 9 bases line up with TRBD2. Germline assignment: CDR1 SGHTA and CDR2 FQGTGA. This CDR3 is 19 amino acids long. V was clipped by 5 bases and J by 1 base; unmatched bases: 15. The CDR3 DNA is TGTGCCAGCAGCCCGAGGGGTAGCGGGGGTAAGACGTCCTACAATGAGCAGTTCTTC. It yields the protein CASSPRGSGGKTSYNEQFF.

This sequence joins TRBV11-3 and TRBJ1-1; 8 bases are shared with TRBD1. This CDR3 is built from 16 residues. Germline lookup yields CDR1 SGHNT and CDR2 YENEEA. The V gene end was trimmed by 0 bases and the J gene end by 4 bases; junction bases not matched to a gene: 7. CDR3 DNA sequence: TGTGCCAGCAGCTTAGATGGGCGACAGGGGAGCACTGAAGCTTTCTTT. Amino acids: CASSLDGRQGSTEAFF. The variable domain in full, completed from reference TRBV11-3 and TRBJ1-1, reads EAGVVQSPRYKIIEKKQPVAFWCNPISGHNTLYWYLQNLGQGPELLIRYENEEAVDDSQLPKDRFSAERLKGVDSTLKIQPAELGDSAVYLCASSLDGRQGSTEAFFGQGTRLTVV.

The gene calls are TRBV4-1 and TRBJ2-1; 9 bases fit TRBD1. Germline CDR1 and CDR2: MGHRA and YSYEKL. CDR3 length equals 18 residues. V shed 1 base and J 7 bases; nucleotides not matched to a gene: 14. CDR3 protein: CASSQARLPGQGSNEQFF. For the CDR3, the DNA is TGCGCCAGCAGCCAAGCCCGTCTCCCGGGACAGGGTAGTAATGAGCAGTTCTTC.

The rearrangement links TRBV28 to TRBJ2-7; no clear D. Trimming shortened V by 4 bases and J by 0 bases, and 13 bases separated the two germline ends. CDR1 is MDHEN, CDR2 SYDVKM, per germline. The CDR3 has 15 residues. CDR3 nucleotide sequence: TGTGCCAGCAGTTCAAGGGCTTCGGGCTCCTACGAGCAGTACTTC. Amino acids: CASSSRASGSYEQYF.

The chain recombines TRBV5-6 with TRBJ1-2; D is unresolved. This CDR3 has 13 amino acids. Per the germline V gene, CDR1 is SGHDT and CDR2 is YYEEEE. Trimming pared 0 bases from V and 2 bases from J, leaving 5 bases between. For the CDR3, the DNA is TGTGCCAGCAGCTTGGGTGGAAACTATGGCTACACCTTC. Its protein product is CASSLGGNYGYTF.

J is TRBJ1-1 and V is TRBV2, with D possibly TRBD1 on 5 matching bases. There are 17 residues in the CDR3. Germline CDR1 reads SNHLY; CDR2 reads FYNNEI. V lost 7 bases and J 1 base, leaving 22 bases between the germline ends. The CDR3 DNA sequence: TGTGCCAGCATCCTCACCTCCCTGGGGACGGAGAACACTGAAGCTTTCTTT. Translation: CASILTSLGTENTEAFF. Supplemented by reference TRBV2 and TRBJ1-1, the full variable domain reads EPEVTQTPSHQVTQMGQEVILRCVPISNHLYFYWYRQILGQKVEFLVSFYNNEISEKSEIFDDQFSVERPDGSNFTLKIRSTKLEDSAMYFCASILTSLGTENTEAFFGQGTRLTVV.

The genes are TRBV28 and TRBJ1-1; the D gene is possibly TRBD1 (5 bases). The CDR3 covers 14 residues. Trimming shortened V by 3 bases and J by 4 bases, and 12 bases separated the two germline ends. Germline values: CDR1 MDHEN, CDR2 SYDVKM. The CDR3: CASSFEGAGTEAFF. The DNA for the CDR3 is TGTGCCAGCAGTTTTGAAGGGGCTGGCACTGAAGCTTTCTTT.

The J gene is TRBJ2-3, the V gene TRBV11-2; D unresolved. The V gene's germline CDR1 is SGHAT and CDR2 FQNNGV. CDR3 length equals 15 residues. Trimming removed 5 bases at V and 0 bases at J, with 12 bases between. The CDR3 spells CASSHWRESTDTQYF. In nucleotides, the CDR3 is TGTGCCAGCAGCCACTGGCGCGAGAGCACAGATACGCAGTATTTT.

The rearrangement joins TRBV19 to TRBJ1-5, with D hard to call. Germline V gene data show CDR1 as LNHDA and CDR2 as SQIVND (reference sequence). CDR3 length equals 13 residues. Between the trimmed V and J ends, which lost 5 bases and 4 bases, there was a span of 9 bases. The CDR3 nucleotides are TGTGCCAGTAGTGGACTGGGAAATCAGCCCCAGCATTTT. It yields the protein CASSGLGNQPQHF.

The chain links TRBV7-2 to TRBJ2-3; D might be TRBD1 (6 bases). Trimming cost V 5 bases and J 1 base, with 10 bases left between them. Germline loops: CDR1 SGHTA, CDR2 FQGNSA. There are 14 residues in the CDR3. CDR3 sequence: CASSRRTGTDTQYF. CDR3 nucleotides: TGTGCCAGCAGCCGTCGGACAGGCACAGATACGCAGTATTTT. The variable domain in full, completed from reference TRBV7-2 and TRBJ2-3, reads GAGVSQSPSNKVTEKGKDVELRCDPISGHTALYWYRQSLGQGLEFLIYFQGNSAPDKSGLPSDRFSAERTGGSVSTLTIQRTQQEDSAVYLCASSRRTGTDTQYFGPGTRLTVL.

The rearrangement links TRBV10-1 to TRBJ1-1; 8 nucleotides agree with TRBD1. CDR1 is WNHNN, CDR2 SYGVQD, per germline (reference sequence). With V trimmed by 1 base and J by 3 bases, 7 bases remained unmatched. CDR3 length equals 16 residues. The CDR3 bases are TGCGCCAGCAGTGAGTGTGCAGGGACAGGAGACACTGAAGCTTTCTTT. This codes for CASSECAGTGDTEAFF.

This chain joins TRBV11-2 and TRBJ1-2, with TRBD1 identical over 11 bases. Germline V gene data show CDR1 as SGHAT and CDR2 as FQNNGV. The CDR3 covers 15 residues. Unmatched junction bases numbered 7, after V lost 5 bases and J lost 5 bases. The CDR3 sequence is CASSPIRDRGYGYTF. In DNA form, the CDR3 reads TGTGCCAGCAGCCCTATCCGGGACAGGGGGTATGGCTACACCTTC.

On this clone: Sequence at one end of the junction differs from germline and may be a read error. The chain is built from TRBV7-2 and TRBJ1-5; TRBD1 matches at 7 bases. CDR3 length equals 16 residues. The germline V gene has CDR1 SGHTA and CDR2 FQGNSA. CDR3 sequence (DNA): TGTGCCAGCAGTTTAGCAGGGGGGGAAAGCAATCAGCCCCAGCATTTT. The encoded protein is CASSLAGGESNQPQHF.

This CDR3 reads CASSLRLDGYEQYF. The CDR3 DNA reads TGTGCCAGCAGCTTAAGATTGGATGGATACGAGCAGTACTTC. The rearrangement joins TRBV7-2 to TRBJ2-7; D is uncertain. Trimming cost V 2 bases and J 4 bases, with 12 bases left between them. Per the germline V gene, CDR1 is SGHTA and CDR2 is FQGNSA. The CDR3 loop spans 14 amino acids.

Notes on this clone: The junction does not match germline at one end; this may be a read error. The chain recombines TRBV5-6 with TRBJ2-1; 9 bases align to TRBD2. CDR1 SGHDT and CDR2 YYEEEE come from the germline V gene. The CDR3 covers 15 residues. The CDR3 loop reads CASSLLGLAYDEQFF. The DNA of the CDR3 is TGTGCCAGCAGCTTGCTGGGACTAGCCTACGATGAGCAGTTCTTC.

V gene TRBV11-2 combines with J gene TRBJ2-3; 7 bases align to TRBD2. V was clipped by 1 base and J by 2 bases; unmatched bases: 6. The germline V gene encodes CDR1 SGHAT and CDR2 FQNNGV. This CDR3 has 16 residues. The CDR3 DNA sequence: TGTGCCAGCAGCTTAGCAGCAGCGGGGAACACAGATACGCAGTATTTT. Translated: CASSLAAAGNTDTQYF.

The chain combines TRBV5-1 with TRBJ2-1; TRBD1 matches 9 bases. CDR1 and CDR2 (germline): SGHRS, YFSETQ. The CDR3 extends over 16 amino acids. V trimming: 5 bases; J trimming: 7 bases; junction bases outside the gene matches: 13. The CDR3: CASRHDVVQGANEQFF. Written as DNA, the CDR3 is TGCGCCAGCAGGCACGACGTAGTACAGGGGGCTAATGAGCAGTTCTTC.

The chain has TRBV4-1 and TRBJ1-4, with unresolved D. The ends were cut back, 0 bases at V and 7 bases at J, with 12 bases in the middle. The CDR3 length is 15 residues. Germline V gives CDR1 MGHRA, CDR2 YSYEKL. The CDR3 loop reads CASSQEGRVFEKLFF. The DNA for the CDR3 is TGCGCCAGCAGCCAAGAGGGGAGGGTATTTGAAAAACTGTTTTTT.

This rearrangement joins TRBV4-2 to TRBJ1-4; the match to TRBD1 covers 9 bases. CDR3 length: 14 residues. V lost 4 bases, J lost 8 bases, and 5 bases stayed unmatched. CDR1 is LGHNA and CDR2 is YNFKEQ in the germline V gene. CDR3 DNA: TGTGCCAGCAGCCCTCGGACAGGGGTGGAAAAACTGTTTTTT. It is translated as CASSPRTGVEKLFF.

J is TRBJ2-6 and V is TRBV6-5; the D is unclear. The CDR3 consists of 15 residues. V lost 2 bases, J lost 1 base, and 6 bases lay in between. Germline lookup yields CDR1 MNHEY and CDR2 SVGAGI. The chain's CDR3 is CASSYMASGANVLTF. CDR3 in DNA: TGTGCCAGCAGTTACATGGCATCTGGGGCCAACGTCCTGACTTTC.

The count of this clone is one. The J gene is TRBJ2-4, the V gene TRBV29-1, with 10 positions matching TRBD1. Germline CDR1 is SQVTM and CDR2 is ANQGSEA. The CDR3 spans 14 residues. The V and J ends lost 4 bases and 6 bases, in that order; junction bases with no gene match: 6. The CDR3 DNA reads TGCAGCGTTGGGGGACAGGGGTCCCTAAACATTCAGTACTTC. Translating it yields CSVGGQGSLNIQYF.

This chain links TRBV19 with TRBJ2-7; TRBD2 is a possible D gene (6 bases). Germline CDR1 is LNHDA and CDR2 is SQIVND (reference sequence). Trimming took 3 bases from V and 2 from J, leaving 11 bases between them. The CDR3 consists of 14 residues. The CDR3 reads CASSIRDSPYEQYF. For the CDR3, the DNA is TGTGCCAGTAGTATTAGGGACTCCCCCTACGAGCAGTACTTC.

This sequence joins TRBV7-6 and TRBJ1-1; D unclear. In germline, CDR1 is SGHVS, CDR2 FNYEAQ. The CDR3 sequence is 13 residues long. V gave up 5 bases and J gave up 1 base, with 8 bases separating them. The CDR3 coding sequence is TGTGCCAGCAGCGCTAGGGAGAACACTGAAGCTTTCTTT. Protein product: CASSARENTEAFF.

The chain has TRBV29-1 and TRBJ2-2; a possible D gene is TRBD1 (6 bases). The V end was cut by 7 bases, the J end by 2 bases, with 17 bases between. In germline, CDR1 is SQVTM, CDR2 ANQGSEA. This CDR3 contains 15 residues. The CDR3 DNA follows: TGCAGCGCGGGATACAGGGTTGACAACACCGGGGAGCTGTTTTTT. This codes for CSAGYRVDNTGELFF.

J is TRBJ1-1 and V is TRBV5-4; TRBD1 might be the D (6 bases). Germline V gene data show CDR1 as SGHNT and CDR2 as YYREEE (reference sequence). V lost 2 bases to trimming and J lost 5 bases, with 16 bases between them. The CDR3 runs 15 residues. CDR3 protein: CASSFWGLMITEAFF. The DNA for the CDR3 is TGTGCCAGCAGCTTCTGGGGGCTGATGATTACTGAAGCTTTCTTT.

The chain joins TRBV6-1 to TRBJ2-2; 7 bases align to TRBD2. Germline V gene sequence: CDR1 MNHNS, CDR2 SASEGT. The CDR3 contains 14 residues. The V and J ends lost 11 bases and 3 bases, in that order; junction bases with no gene match: 9. The CDR3 nucleotides read TGTGCCGGCCGTCGTGGGGGGGACACCGGGGAGCTGTTTTTT. This gives the protein CAGRRGGDTGELFF.

V is TRBV6-6 and J is TRBJ1-5; D unclear. This CDR3 is 12 amino acids long. CDR1 MNHNY and CDR2 SVGAGI come from the germline V gene (reference sequence). The DNA for the CDR3 is TGTGCTAGCTCTAGTGGGGATCAGCCCCAGCATTTT. This gives the protein CASSSGDQPQHF.

The chain links TRBV5-8 to TRBJ1-4; 12 nucleotides match TRBD1. This CDR3 contains 15 residues. Per germline, CDR1 SGHTS and CDR2 YDEGEE. J lost 7 bases, V lost 3 bases, and 4 bases had no gene match. DNA of the CDR3: TGTGCCAGCAGCTGGGGGACAGGGGGCGGTGAAAAACTGTTTTTT. It encodes CASSWGTGGGEKLFF. Supplemented by reference TRBV5-8 and TRBJ1-4, the full variable domain reads EAGVTQSPTHLIKTRGQQATLRCSPISGHTSVYWYQQALGLGLQFLLWYDEGEERNRGNFPPRFSGRQFPNYSSELNVNALELEDSALYLCASSWGTGGGEKLFFGSGTQLSVL.

This clone was observed a handful of times. The rearrangement joins TRBV19 to TRBJ2-5; the match to TRBD1 covers 7 bases. The DNA end is more similar to TRBJ2-7, so the J call may be wrong. This CDR3 has 14 amino acids. The germline V gene has CDR1 LNHDA and CDR2 SQIVND (reference sequence). CDR3 protein: CASSTRDRPYEQYF. CDR3 nucleotide sequence: TGTGCCAGTAGTACCCGGGACAGACCCTACGAGCAGTACTTC.